One TCR beta chain is described in this entry. Its specificity is unknown. The CDR3 has 15 residues. The ends were cut back, 2 bases at V and 1 base at J, with 12 bases in the middle. CDR1 is SGHRS and CDR2 is YFSETQ in the germline V gene. The sample originates from a study of cytomegalovirus exposure and HLA in healthy donors. Study-wide context: Genetic ancestry analysis placed approximately 79% of the roughly 400 donors that were genotyped in the Caucasian-associated cluster. Overall study findings and caveats: Judged likely to be a sequencing artifact was a cluster of highly shared sequence variants. Altogether, 150 or so TCR beta chains were recorded as cytomegalovirus-associated. Association of a missense DCLRE1C variant with TCR beta V- and J-gene trimming was reported in a later analysis.

PCR involved 60 Vbeta and 13 Jbeta primers. The data were produced by immunoSEQ multiplex PCR, yet TCRdb's version contains in-frame clones alone and is incomplete. The sample carries about 160,000 clones, over 70% recorded once. The rearrangement joins TRBV5-1 to TRBJ1-1, with D perhaps TRBD1 (5 bases). Sequencing was carried out using PBMCs. The receptor's source is a man under 40 in good health and CMV-seronegative. The chain's CDR3 is CASSFYGGGNTEAFF. Here the CDR3 DNA reads TGCGCCAGCAGCTTCTACGGGGGGGGGAACACTGAAGCTTTCTTT.